These 2 T cell receptor beta chains were sequenced from one sample in a study of T cells after yellow fever vaccination. Each CDR3 protein gets one entry after TCRdb re-called the 5' RACE reads with MiXCR. Of about 630,000 distinct CDR3 sequences in the sample, roughly an eighth were seen once. The material sequenced was PBMCs, taken on the day of the yellow fever booster vaccination. The receptor source for this set is a man between 25 and 39 years old who received the YFV17D yellow fever vaccine.

This clonotype has only a few counts. The V gene is TRBV19, the J gene TRBJ2-1; 7 bases match TRBD2. The CDR3 loop spans 15 amino acids. Germline CDR1 reads LNHDA; CDR2 reads SQIVND (reference sequence). V shed 7 bases and J 2 bases; nucleotides not matched to a gene: 8. The CDR3 coding sequence is TGTGCCAGTACCATCCCGGGAGGACCCTACAATGAGCAGTTCTTC. Amino acids: CASTIPGGPYNEQFF.

This clonotype was picked up a small number of times. The chain employs TRBV7-9 and TRBJ2-4; D is unclear. The CDR3 has 12 amino acids. CDR1 is SEHNR and CDR2 is FQNEAQ in the germline V gene (reference sequence). V dropped 1 base and J dropped 6 bases, with 4 bases sitting between them. The chain's CDR3 is CASSLVANIQYF. Written as DNA, the CDR3 is TGTGCCAGCAGCTTAGTGGCAAACATTCAGTACTTC.